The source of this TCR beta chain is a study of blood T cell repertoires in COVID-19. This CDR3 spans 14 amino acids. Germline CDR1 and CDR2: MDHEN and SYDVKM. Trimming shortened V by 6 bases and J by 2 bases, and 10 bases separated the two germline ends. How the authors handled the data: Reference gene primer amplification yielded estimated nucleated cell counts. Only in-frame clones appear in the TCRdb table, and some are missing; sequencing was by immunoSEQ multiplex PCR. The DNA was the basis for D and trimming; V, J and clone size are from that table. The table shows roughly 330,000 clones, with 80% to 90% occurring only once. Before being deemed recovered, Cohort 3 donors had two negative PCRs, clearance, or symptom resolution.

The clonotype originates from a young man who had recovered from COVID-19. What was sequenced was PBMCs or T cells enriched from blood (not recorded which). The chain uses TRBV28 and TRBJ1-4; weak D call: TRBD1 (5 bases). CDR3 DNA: TGTGCCAGCAGGGAATCAGGGACTAATGAAAAACTGTTTTTT. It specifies CASRESGTNEKLFF.